The rows below give T cell receptor beta chains drawn from one sample of a study of T-cell memory formation after mild COVID-19. TCRdb analysed the 5' RACE reads with MiXCR anew, one entry per CDR3 protein. The sample lists approximately 260,000 distinct CDR3 sequences; less than 20% were seen once. Sequencing was performed on PBMCs or a T cell subset sorted from them (not recorded which). The receptors were gathered from a man younger than 30 who had mild COVID-19 (a few samples of this study predate the infection). Cell type and time point are not known. Both conserved end residues are part of each CDR3. A D gene is named only where the DNA matches it firmly. Size values are once, few and many counts, or a class for expanded clones, and some rows have none.

size,J,D,V,DNA,CDR3
few,TRBJ2-1,TRBD1,TRBV5-1,TGCGCCAGCAGCTTGCCCCGGGACAGGGGGCCCCGAGGGTCCTACAATGAGCAGTTCTTC,CASSLPRDRGPRGSYNEQFF
few,TRBJ2-3,TRBD2,TRBV9,TGTGCCAGCAGCGTCAGGACTAGCGGCCAGGGTACGCAGTATTTT,CASSVRTSGQGTQYF
few,TRBJ2-1,TRBD2,TRBV4-1,TGCGCCAGCAGCCAAGACACCGGGACTAGCTCCTACAATGAGCAGTTCTTC,CASSQDTGTSSYNEQFF
.,TRBJ1-5,.,TRBV12-3/TRBV12-4,TGTGCCAGCAGTTTAGCAGGGGTTGGGCCCCAGCATTTT,CASSLAGVGPQHF
few,TRBJ2-5,.,TRBV5-1,TGCGCCAGCAGCTTGGATGCAGTTCAAGAGACCCAGTACTTC,CASSLDAVQETQYF
few,TRBJ2-3,.,TRBV7-2,TGTGCCAGCAGCTTCACCGGGACCGATACGCAGTATTTT,CASSFTGTDTQYF
many,TRBJ2-3,.,TRBV7-2,TGTGCCAGCAGCTTTAGGCAGGCAGATACGCAGTATTTT,CASSFRQADTQYF
few,TRBJ1-4,.,TRBV20-1,TGCAGTGCTAGAGATCCGGGGGTGGCTGAAAAACTGTTTTTT,CSARDPGVAEKLFF
many,TRBJ2-5,.,TRBV12-3/TRBV12-4,TGTGCCAGCAGGCTAGGCGGGGAGACCCAGTACTTC,CASRLGGETQYF
few,TRBJ1-1,.,TRBV29-1,TGCAGCGCAGGGGTGAACACTGAAGCTTTCTTT,CSAGVNTEAFF
.,TRBJ1-1,.,TRBV20-1,TGCAGTGCTAGAGAGGGCATGAACACTGAAGCTTTCTTT,CSAREGMNTEAFF
few,TRBJ2-1,.,TRBV20-1,TGCAGTGCTAGATCCGGGGGCAATGAGCAGTTCTTC,CSARSGGNEQFF
few,TRBJ2-7,TRBD1,TRBV6-5,TGTGCCAGCAGGGGGACAGGGGGCTCCTACGAGCAGTACTTC,CASRGTGGSYEQYF
.,TRBJ2-1,TRBD2,TRBV5-1,TGCGCCAGCAGCGGGGGACTAGCGGGGTACAATGAGCAGTTCTTC,CASSGGLAGYNEQFF
few,TRBJ1-3,.,TRBV12-3/TRBV12-4,TGTGCCAGCACGGTGGGAAACACCATATATTTT,CASTVGNTIYF
many,TRBJ2-1,.,TRBV20-1,TGCAGTGCTAGAGACGGGAAGTTGTCCTACAATGAGCAGTTCTTC,CSARDGKLSYNEQFF
.,TRBJ2-4,.,TRBV24-1,TGTGCCACCAGTGACACCACAGTAAGCAACATTCAGTACTTC,CATSDTTVSNIQYF
few,TRBJ2-3,.,TRBV12-3/TRBV12-4,TGTGCCAGCAGTTTGCGGGGGCGAACCACAGATACGCAGTATTTT,CASSLRGRTTDTQYF
few,TRBJ2-6,.,TRBV15,TGTGCCACCAGCAGAACCGGGGGTTGGAAGCCCTCTGGGGCCAACGTCCTGACTTTC,CATSRTGGWKPSGANVLTF
many,TRBJ1-1,.,TRBV29-1,TGCAGCGTTGAAGTCGGGGGCATGAACACTGAAGCTTTCTTT,CSVEVGGMNTEAFF
few,TRBJ2-2,.,TRBV4-3,TGCGCCAGCAGCCAAGATTCCGGGTTCGCGAACACCGGGGAGCTGTTTTTT,CASSQDSGFANTGELFF
.,TRBJ2-1,TRBD2,TRBV2,TGTGCCAGCAGTGAAGCAGGACTAGCGGCTAATGAGCAGTTCTTC,CASSEAGLAANEQFF
.,TRBJ2-7,TRBD1,TRBV5-5,TGTGCCAGCAGCTTGCCGGGACAGGGGGCCTACGAGCAGTACTTC,CASSLPGQGAYEQYF
.,TRBJ2-3,TRBD1,TRBV19,TGTGCCAGTACCTCCGGGACAGCCATCACAGATACGCAGTATTTT,CASTSGTAITDTQYF
.,TRBJ1-1,.,TRBV5-4,TGTGCCAGCAGCTTGTTTCCCGGGGACACTGAAGCTTTCTTT,CASSLFPGDTEAFF
.,TRBJ2-2,.,TRBV11-2,TGTGCCAGCAGCTTAGGGGGCTGGACCGGGGAGCTGTTTTTT,CASSLGGWTGELFF
many,TRBJ2-7,.,TRBV7-3,TGTGCCAGCAGCTTAAATAGGGCCTACGAGCAGTACTTC,CASSLNRAYEQYF
few,TRBJ2-5,.,TRBV20-1,TGCAGTGCTAGAGATTTGCAAGAGACCCAGTACTTC,CSARDLQETQYF
.,TRBJ2-4,.,TRBV7-2,TGTGCCAGCAGCTCCCCTAGGAACATTCAGTACTTC,CASSSPRNIQYF
.,TRBJ1-6,.,TRBV27,TGTGCCAGCGGTAAACAGGGTGGAGATTCACCCCTCCACTTT,CASGKQGGDSPLHF
many,TRBJ2-5,TRBD2,TRBV7-2,TGTGCCAGCAGCTTTGGGTTAGCGGGGCAAGAGACCCAGTACTTC,CASSFGLAGQETQYF
few,TRBJ2-6,.,TRBV29-1,TGCAGCGTGGTGAGACGGCAATCTGGGGCCAACGTCCTGACTTTC,CSVVRRQSGANVLTF
.,TRBJ1-3,.,TRBV18,TGTGCCAGCTCTTATACACAGGGTTCTGGAAACACCATATATTTT,CASSYTQGSGNTIYF
many,TRBJ2-1,.,TRBV11-2,TGTGCCAGCAGCTTAAGAGTTTCCTACAATGAGCAGTTCTTC,CASSLRVSYNEQFF
.,TRBJ1-4,TRBD1,TRBV11-2,TGTGCCAGCAGCGATCCGGGACAGGGTTATGAAAAACTGTTTTTT,CASSDPGQGYEKLFF
.,TRBJ1-3,.,TRBV10-3,TGTGCCATCAGTGAGACAAGGAACACCATATATTTT,CAISETRNTIYF
few,TRBJ1-2,.,TRBV6-5,TGTGCCAGCAGTTACTCGATTACAGGGACTAACTATGGCTACACCTTC,CASSYSITGTNYGYTF
few,TRBJ2-3,TRBD2,TRBV19,TGTGCCAGTAGTTTCCTCGGCGGGGGTGCAGATACGCAGTATTTT,CASSFLGGGADTQYF
few,TRBJ1-4,TRBD1,TRBV5-6,TGTGCCAGCAGCTCAGGGGGCAGGTCTGAAAAACTGTTTTTT,CASSSGGRSEKLFF
.,TRBJ1-1,.,TRBV7-2,TGTGCCAGCAGCTTAGCCAGGGAGAACACTGAAGCTTTCTTT,CASSLARENTEAFF
many,TRBJ2-5,TRBD2,TRBV5-1,TGCGCCAGCAGCCGACTAGCGGGGGAAGAGACCCAGTACTTC,CASSRLAGEETQYF
.,TRBJ2-3,.,TRBV7-2,TGTGCCAGCACCTTAGGTTCGGGGAGAGATACGCAGTATTTT,CASTLGSGRDTQYF
few,TRBJ2-3,.,TRBV20-1,TGCAGTGCTAGTACCAGAGCCTCAGATACGCAGTATTTT,CSASTRASDTQYF
.,TRBJ2-2,.,TRBV7-2,TGTGCCAGCAGCTTAGTGGAGGGGCGTAGCACCGGGGAGCTGTTTTTT,CASSLVEGRSTGELFF
.,TRBJ1-6,.,TRBV20-1,TGCAGTGCTAGACCCAGGGAGTCCTATAATTCACCCCTCCACTTT,CSARPRESYNSPLHF
.,TRBJ1-5,TRBD1,TRBV20-1,TGCAGTGGGGACAGGGGGGAGGGTCAGCCCCAGCATTTT,CSGDRGEGQPQHF
few,TRBJ1-5,.,TRBV6-5,TGTGCCAGCAGTTACTCCCGACAGAGGGATCAGCCCCAGCATTTT,CASSYSRQRDQPQHF
.,TRBJ2-7,.,TRBV7-2,TGTGCCAGCAGCATACCCCCTGGGGAGCAGTACTTC,CASSIPPGEQYF
few,TRBJ2-1,.,TRBV27,TGTGCCAGCAGACACAGGGCGCCGGATAATGAGCAGTTCTTC,CASRHRAPDNEQFF